This entry features one T cell receptor (beta chain) sequence. This CDR3 is also generated by other DNA sequences in the sample. The naive CD8 population came from CD45RO-negative cells selected for CCR7, without terminally differentiated effector memory CD45RA+ cells. All donors qualified as healthy HIV-negative adults and had experienced no recent acute infections or vaccinations. Sequencing was performed with immunoSEQ multiplex PCR; in TCRdb, only in-frame clones are kept and a portion is missing. The data show millions of clones, roughly 91% seen once. This CDR3 has 14 amino acids. The V gene's germline CDR1 is SGHAT and CDR2 FQNNGV. J gave up 4 bases and V 1 base, and 1 base lay outside the gene matches. This entry is derived from a study of shared clonotypes between healthy human individuals.

The chain combines TRBV11-2 with TRBJ2-7; 10 nucleotides agree with TRBD1. This TCR derives from a man younger than 35 in good health. Some clones in this sample may be carry-over from other donors' samples. Sequencing used naive CD8+ T cells from PBMCs. The CDR3 nucleotides read TGTGCCAGCAGCTTAGGGGGACAGGGGTACGAGCAGTACTTC. Its protein product is CASSLGGQGYEQYF.